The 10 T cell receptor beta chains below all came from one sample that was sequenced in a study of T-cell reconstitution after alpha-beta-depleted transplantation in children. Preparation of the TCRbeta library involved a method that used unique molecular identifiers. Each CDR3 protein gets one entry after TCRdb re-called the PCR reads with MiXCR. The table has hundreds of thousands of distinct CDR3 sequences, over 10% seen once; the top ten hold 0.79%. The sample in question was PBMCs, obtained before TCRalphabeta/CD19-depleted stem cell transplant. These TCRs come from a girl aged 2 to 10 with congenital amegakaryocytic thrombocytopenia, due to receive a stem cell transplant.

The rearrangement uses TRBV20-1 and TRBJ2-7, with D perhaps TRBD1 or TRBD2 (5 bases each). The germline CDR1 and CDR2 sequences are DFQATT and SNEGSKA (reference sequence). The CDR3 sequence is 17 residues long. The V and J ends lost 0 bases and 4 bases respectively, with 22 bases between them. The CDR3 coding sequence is TGCAGTGCTAGAGATCAATCGTCCGGGACGATCACATACGAGCAGTACTTC. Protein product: CSARDQSSGTITYEQYF.

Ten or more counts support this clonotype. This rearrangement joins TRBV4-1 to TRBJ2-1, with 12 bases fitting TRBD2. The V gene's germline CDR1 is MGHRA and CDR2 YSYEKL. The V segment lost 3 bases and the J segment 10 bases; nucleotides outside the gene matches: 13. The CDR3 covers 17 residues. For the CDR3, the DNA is TGCGCCAGCAGCCATCCCTGGGAGACTAGCGGGAGATTGGAGCAGTTCTTC. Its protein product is CASSHPWETSGRLEQFF.

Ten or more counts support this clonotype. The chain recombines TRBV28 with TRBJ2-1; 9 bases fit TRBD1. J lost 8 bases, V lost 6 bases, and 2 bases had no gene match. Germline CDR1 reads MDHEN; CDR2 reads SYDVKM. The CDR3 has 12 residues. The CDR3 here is CASSRTGDEQFF. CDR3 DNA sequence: TGTGCCAGCAGCCGGACAGGGGATGAGCAGTTCTTC.

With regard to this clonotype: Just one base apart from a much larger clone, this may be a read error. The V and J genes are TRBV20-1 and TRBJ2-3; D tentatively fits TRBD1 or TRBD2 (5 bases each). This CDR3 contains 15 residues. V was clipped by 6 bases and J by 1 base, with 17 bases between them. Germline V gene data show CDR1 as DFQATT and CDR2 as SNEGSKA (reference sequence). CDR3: CSADPGTFGTDTQYF. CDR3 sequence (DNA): TGCAGTGCCGACCCGGGGACCTTTGGCACAGATACGCAGTATTTT.

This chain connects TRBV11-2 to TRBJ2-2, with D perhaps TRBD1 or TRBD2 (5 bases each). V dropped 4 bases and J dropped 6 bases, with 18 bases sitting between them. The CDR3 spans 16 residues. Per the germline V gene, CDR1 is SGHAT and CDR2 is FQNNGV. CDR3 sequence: CASSSIRDARPGELFF. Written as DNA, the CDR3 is TGTGCCAGCAGCTCCATCCGGGACGCAAGGCCCGGGGAGCTGTTTTTT.

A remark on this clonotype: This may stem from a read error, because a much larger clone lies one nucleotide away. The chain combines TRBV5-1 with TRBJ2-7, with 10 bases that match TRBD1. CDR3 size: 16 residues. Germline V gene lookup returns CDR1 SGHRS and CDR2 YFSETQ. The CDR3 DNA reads TGCGCCAGCAGCTTGTGGGCCGGACAGGGGGTTTACGCGCAGTACTTC. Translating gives CASSLWAGQGVYAQYF. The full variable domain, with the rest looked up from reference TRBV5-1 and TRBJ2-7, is KAGVTQTPRYLIKTRGQQVTLSCSPISGHRSVSWYQQTPGQGLQFLFEYFSETQRNKGNFPGRFSGRQFSNSRSEMNVSTLELGDSALYLCASSLWAGQGVYAQYFGPGTRLTVT.

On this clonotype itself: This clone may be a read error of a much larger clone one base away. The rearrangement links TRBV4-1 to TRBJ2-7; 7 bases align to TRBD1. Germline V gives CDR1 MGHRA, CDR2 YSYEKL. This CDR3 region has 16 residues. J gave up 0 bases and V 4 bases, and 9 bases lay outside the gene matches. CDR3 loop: CASSPTSGTDSYEQYF. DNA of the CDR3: TGCGCCAGCAGCCCCACTTCCGGGACAGACTCCTACGAGCAGTACTTC.

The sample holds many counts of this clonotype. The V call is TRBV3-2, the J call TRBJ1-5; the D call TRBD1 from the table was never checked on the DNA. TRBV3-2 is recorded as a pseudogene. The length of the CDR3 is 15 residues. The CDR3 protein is CASSKTGSGNQPQHF. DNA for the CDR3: TGTGCCAGCAGCAAGACAGGGTCGGGAAATCAGCCCCAGCATTTT.

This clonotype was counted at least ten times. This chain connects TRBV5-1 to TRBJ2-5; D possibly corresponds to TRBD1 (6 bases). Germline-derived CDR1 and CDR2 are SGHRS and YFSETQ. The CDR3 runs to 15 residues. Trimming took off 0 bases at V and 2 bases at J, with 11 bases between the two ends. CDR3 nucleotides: TGCGCCAGCAGCTTGGGAGGGGGAGAACAAGAGACCCAGTACTTC. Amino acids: CASSLGGGEQETQYF.

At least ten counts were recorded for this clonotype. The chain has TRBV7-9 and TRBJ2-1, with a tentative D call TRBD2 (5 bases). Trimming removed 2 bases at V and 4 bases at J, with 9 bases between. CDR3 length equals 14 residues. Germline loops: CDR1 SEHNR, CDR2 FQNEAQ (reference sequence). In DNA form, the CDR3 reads TGTGCCAGCAGCTTAACACGGGAATACAATGAGCAGTTCTTC. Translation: CASSLTREYNEQFF.